This record concerns one TCR beta chain sequence. Antigen unknown. The V gene lost 8 bases and the J gene lost 0 bases, with 20 bases spanning the gap. The CDR3 sequence is 17 residues long. Germline CDR1 reads SGHNT; CDR2 reads YYREEE (reference sequence). The sample belongs to a study of breast tumors, draining lymph nodes, adjacent tissues. Study findings and constraints: Tumor and nontumor repertoires were significantly more similar in luminal-like than in basal-like breast cancer. Tumor T cell lymph node origin was a supported hypothesis, not proven. Tumor TCR diversity was below lymph nodes but above nontumor tissue. Most tumor T cells seemingly derive from lymph node, then expand in tumor.

TCRdb processed the multiplex PCR reads anew with MiXCR; each CDR3 protein has one entry. The sample consists of 17,000 or so distinct CDR3 sequences, 63% of them appearing once. This TCR derives from a female donor with breast cancer. Some clones in this sample may be carry-over from other donors' samples. The sequencing input was tumor-adjacent breast tissue. J is TRBJ2-2 and V is TRBV5-4, with D possibly TRBD1 on 5 matching bases. The DNA of the CDR3 is TGTGCCAGTAGTACTCAGCTTAGGGGCGCGAACACCGGGGAGCTGTTTTTT. It is translated as CASSTQLRGANTGELFF.